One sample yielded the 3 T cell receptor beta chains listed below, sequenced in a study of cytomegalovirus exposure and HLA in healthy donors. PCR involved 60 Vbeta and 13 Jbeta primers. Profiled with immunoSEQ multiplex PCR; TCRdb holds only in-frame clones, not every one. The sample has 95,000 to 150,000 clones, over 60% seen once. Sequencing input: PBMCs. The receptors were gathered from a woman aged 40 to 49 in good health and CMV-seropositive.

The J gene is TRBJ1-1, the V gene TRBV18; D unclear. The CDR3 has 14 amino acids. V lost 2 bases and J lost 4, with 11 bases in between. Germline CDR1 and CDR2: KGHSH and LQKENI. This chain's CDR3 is CASSPNGRGTEAFF. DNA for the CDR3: TGTGCCAGCTCACCAAACGGACGGGGCACTGAAGCTTTCTTT.

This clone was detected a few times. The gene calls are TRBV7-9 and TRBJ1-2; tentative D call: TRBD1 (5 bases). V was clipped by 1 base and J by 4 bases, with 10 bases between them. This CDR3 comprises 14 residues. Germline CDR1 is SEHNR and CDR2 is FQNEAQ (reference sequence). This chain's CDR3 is CASSLDGGFYGYTF. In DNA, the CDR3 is TGTGCCAGCAGCTTAGACGGGGGATTCTATGGCTACACCTTC.

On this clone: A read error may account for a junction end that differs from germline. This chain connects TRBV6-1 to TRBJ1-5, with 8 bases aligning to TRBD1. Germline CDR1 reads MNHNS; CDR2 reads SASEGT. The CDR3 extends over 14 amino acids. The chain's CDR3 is CASMYAGGNQPQHF. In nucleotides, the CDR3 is TGTGCCAGCATGTATGCAGGGGGCAACCAGCCCCAGCATTTT.